Here is one T cell receptor (beta chain) with its context. This CDR3 spans 12 amino acids. The germline CDR1 and CDR2 sequences are SQVTM and ANQGSEA. Trimming at V came to 6 bases and at J to 5 bases, leaving 5 bases not matched to a gene. Using immunoSEQ multiplex PCR, the repertoire was profiled, and TCRdb retains in-frame clones only, with some absent. The sample records 30,000 to 45,000 clones, 70% to 90% being singletons. These data come from a study of blood T cell repertoires in COVID-19. The sequenced sample consisted of peripheral blood. The rearrangement links TRBV29-1 to TRBJ2-7; 9 bases agree with TRBD1. This sequence was found in a man between 60 and 75 years old in a cohort sampled during active COVID-19. The CDR3 sequence: CSVGTGSHEQYF. DNA for the CDR3: TGCAGCGTCGGGACAGGGTCCCACGAGCAGTACTTC.